These 5 T cell receptor beta chains originate from one sample sequenced in a study of T cell repertoires in cytomegalovirus infection. These receptors lack a known antigen. TCRdb ran MiXCR on the reads and lists one entry per CDR3 protein. Of roughly 920,000 distinct CDR3 sequences listed, more than 25% are singletons. The sample was cultured CD8+ T cells from PBMCs, taken from culture after CMV antigen stimulation. Receptors were obtained from a human donor in good health (CMV status not recorded). Some clones in this sample may be carry-over from other donors' samples.

This clonotype was recorded a few times. The rearrangement joins TRBV19 to TRBJ1-5; a weak D match, TRBD1 (5 bases). Germline CDR1 LNHDA, CDR2 SQIVND (reference sequence). Trimming took 3 bases from V and 5 from J, leaving 11 bases between them. This CDR3 is 14 amino acids long. CDR3 region: CASSIQRDHQPQHF. In DNA form, the CDR3 reads TGTGCCAGTAGTATTCAGAGGGACCATCAGCCCCAGCATTTT. Full variable domain (remainder filled in from reference TRBV19 and TRBJ1-5): DGGITQSPKYLFRKEGQNVTLSCEQNLNHDAMYWYRQDPGQGLRLIYYSQIVNDFQKGDIAEGYSVSREKKESFPLTVTSAQKNPTAFYLCASSIQRDHQPQHFGDGTRLSIL.

The table lists this clonotype with a few counts. V gene TRBV7-9 combines with J gene TRBJ1-1; possible D gene TRBD1, 5 bases. The germline V gene has CDR1 SEHNR and CDR2 FQNEAQ (reference sequence). CDR3 length equals 15 residues. V was shortened by 3 bases and J by 2 bases, with 13 bases between the two germline ends. The CDR3 nucleotides are TGTGCCAGCAGCTTTATAGGGGCAGGAAACACTGAAGCTTTCTTT. This codes for CASSFIGAGNTEAFF.

The chain has TRBV5-1 and TRBJ2-1, with D hard to call. Per the germline V gene, CDR1 is SGHRS and CDR2 is YFSETQ. V lost 0 bases and J 0 bases, leaving 10 bases between the germline ends. CDR3 length equals 16 residues. The CDR3 loop reads CASSLDGRGSYNEQFF. DNA for the CDR3: TGCGCCAGCAGCTTGGATGGCAGAGGCTCCTACAATGAGCAGTTCTTC.

This chain joins TRBV20-1 and TRBJ2-7, with TRBD2 identical over 12 bases. After removal of 5 bases from V and 2 bases from J, the junction contained 4 bases not matched to a gene. The CDR3 has 14 amino acids. CDR1 and CDR2 (germline): DFQATT, SNEGSKA (reference sequence). The CDR3 coding sequence is TGCAGTGCTCTTACTAGCGGGGGGCCCTACGAGCAGTACGTC. Translation: CSALTSGGPYEQYV.

Worth noting for this clonotype: One end of the junction varies from germline; a read error may be responsible. V gene TRBV7-9 combines with J gene TRBJ2-1; TRBD2 is a possible D gene (7 bases). This CDR3 is built from 16 residues. The V gene's germline CDR1 is SEHNR and CDR2 FQNEAQ (reference sequence). For the CDR3, the DNA is TGTGTCAGCAGCGTAAGGGGGGGCAGCTCCTACAATGAGCAGTTCTTC. Encoded protein: CVSSVRGGSSYNEQFF.